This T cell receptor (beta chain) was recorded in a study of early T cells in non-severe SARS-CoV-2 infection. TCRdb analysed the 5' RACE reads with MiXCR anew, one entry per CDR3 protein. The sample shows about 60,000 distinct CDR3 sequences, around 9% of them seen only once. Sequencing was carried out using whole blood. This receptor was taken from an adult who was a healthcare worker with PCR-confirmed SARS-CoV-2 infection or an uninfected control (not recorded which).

The CDR3 DNA reads as TGTGCCAGCAGCTACTCCAGGGAAATCGAGCAGTACTTC. It yields the protein CASSYSREIEQYF. This chain connects TRBV7-2 to TRBJ2-7, with D perhaps TRBD1 (5 bases). The CDR3 is 13 residues long. The ends were cut back, 4 bases at V and 6 bases at J, with 13 bases in the middle. The V gene's germline CDR1 is SGHTA and CDR2 FQGNSA. The full variable domain, rest sourced from reference TRBV7-2 and TRBJ2-7, is GAGVSQSPSNKVTEKGKDVELRCDPISGHTALYWYRQSLGQGLEFLIYFQGNSAPDKSGLPSDRFSAERTGGSVSTLTIQRTQQEDSAVYLCASSYSREIEQYFGPGTRLTVT.